The rows below give T cell receptor beta chains drawn from one sample of a study of blood T cell repertoires in COVID-19. Clones were read by immunoSEQ multiplex PCR, and TCRdb kept only the in-frame ones, dropping some. The repertoire holds under 250,000 clones, with roughly 82% as singletons. Sequencing input: peripheral blood. Receptors originate from a woman in her 70s with acute or convalescent COVID-19. Both conserved end residues are part of each CDR3. Fields, in order: V gene, D gene, clone size, CDR3 length, J gene, CDR3 DNA, CDR3 protein. A D gene is named only where the DNA matches it firmly. Size tells how often a clone was seen (once, few, many) or the class of an expanded clone, and some rows leave it out.

TRBV5-1	TRBD1	NA	16	TRBJ2-5	TGCGCCAGCAGCTTGGGTTCCGGGACAGGGAGAGAGACCCAGTACTTC	CASSLGSGTGRETQYF
TRBV5-1	TRBD1	NA	16	TRBJ1-1	TGCGCCAGCAGCCTGGGAGGGACAGATCGCAACACTGAAGCTTTCTTT	CASSLGGTDRNTEAFF
TRBV6-5	TRBD2	NA	15	TRBJ2-6	TGTGCCAGCAGATCGCCGGGAGGCCGGGCCAACGTCCTGACTTTC	CASRSPGGRANVLTF
TRBV18	TRBD1	once	17	TRBJ1-2	TGTGCCAGCTCACCACTGGGACAGTCGAGAAATAACTATGGCTACACCTTC	CASSPLGQSRNNYGYTF
TRBV2	NA	NA	11	TRBJ2-2	TGTGCCAGCCGTGATCCGGGGGAGCTGTTTTTT	CASRDPGELFF
TRBV20-1	NA	few	12	TRBJ2-3	TGCAGTGCTAGTGAGTTAGCAGATACGCAGTATTTT	CSASELADTQYF
TRBV5-1	NA	NA	15	TRBJ1-3	TGCGCCAGCAGACCCGGCCCGACAGTTGGAAACACCATATATTTT	CASRPGPTVGNTIYF
TRBV9	NA	once	15	TRBJ2-1	TGTGCCAGCAGCGTAGGAAGCGGAGGATACAATGAGCAGTTCTTC	CASSVGSGGYNEQFF
TRBV24-1	TRBD2	NA	16	TRBJ2-2	TGTGCCACCAGTGGCTACGGGGGGGCAAACACCGGGGAGCTGTTTTTT	CATSGYGGANTGELFF
TRBV5-1	NA	NA	15	TRBJ2-1	TGCGCCAGCAGCTTTCCCGGGGTTTCCTACAATGAGCAGTTCTTC	CASSFPGVSYNEQFF
TRBV25-1	NA	once	15	TRBJ1-3	TGTGCCAGCAGTGCGCAGGGTACCTCTGGAAACACCATATATTTT	CASSAQGTSGNTIYF
TRBV6-5	NA	NA	15	TRBJ2-1	TGTGCCAGCAGTCCGGGGGGCCTTCAGGACAATGAGCAGTTCTTC	CASSPGGLQDNEQFF
TRBV6-5	NA	few	15	TRBJ1-5	TGTGCCAGCAGAAGAGACAGGCATAGCAATCAGCCCCAGCATTTT	CASRRDRHSNQPQHF
TRBV7-2	NA	NA	15	TRBJ1-1	TGTGCCAGCAGCCCCAATCGGGCCGGGGACACTGAAGCTTTCTTT	CASSPNRAGDTEAFF
TRBV3-1/TRBV3-2	NA	NA	15	TRBJ2-5	TGTGCCAGCAGCCAAGGATCCGGCGGAGGGGAGACCCAGTACTTC	CASSQGSGGGETQYF
TRBV7-9	TRBD1	NA	14	TRBJ1-2	TGTGCCAGCAGCCCCCGGGACAGTGACTATGGCTACACCTTC	CASSPRDSDYGYTF
TRBV3-1/TRBV3-2	TRBD1	NA	15	TRBJ2-1	TGTGCCAGCAGCCAAGGGACAGGGGGGTACAATGAGCAGTTCTTC	CASSQGTGGYNEQFF
TRBV21-1	NA	NA	16	TRBJ1-5	TGTGCCAGCAGCCCCCGGACAGGGGAGAACAATCAGCCCCAGCATTTT	CASSPRTGENNQPQHF
TRBV9	TRBD1	NA	15	TRBJ1-6	TGTGCCAGCAGCGCGGACAGGGGATCTTTATCACCCCTCCACTTT	CASSADRGSLSPLHF
TRBV6-5	NA	NA	13	TRBJ1-2	TGTGCCAGCGTAGAATCAGGGGTCTATGGCTACACCTTC	CASVESGVYGYTF
TRBV24-1	TRBD1	once	17	TRBJ2-7	TGTGCCACCAGTGATTCCGGGACAGGGGAGGGGGCCTACGAGCAGTACTTC	CATSDSGTGEGAYEQYF
TRBV28	NA	NA	12	TRBJ2-7	TGTGCCAGCAGCCCCCCCGCCTACGAGCAGTACTTC	CASSPPAYEQYF
TRBV24-1	TRBD2	NA	18	TRBJ2-3	TGTGCCACCAGTGATGCTAAGACACTAGCGGGCCGCACAGATACGCAGTATTTT	CATSDAKTLAGRTDTQYF
TRBV7-2	TRBD1	NA	13	TRBJ1-1	TGTGCCAGCAGCTCCCGGACAGGGGGTTCGGCTTTCTTT	CASSSRTGGSAFF
TRBV7-8	TRBD1	NA	15	TRBJ1-6	TGTGCCAGCAGCGTTTACAGGGGGCAGGGATCACCCCTCCACTTT	CASSVYRGQGSPLHF
TRBV21-1	NA	NA	15	TRBJ2-7	TGTGCCAGCAGCATTCGACAGGGGGCGGCCTACGAGCAGTACTTC	CASSIRQGAAYEQYF
TRBV5-1	NA	once	15	TRBJ2-2	TGCGCCAGCAGCCCCTGGACAGCGAACACCGGGGAGCTGTTTTTT	CASSPWTANTGELFF
TRBV5-6	NA	NA	16	TRBJ2-7	TGTGCCAGCAGCCCGTCAGGGTCCCCGAGCTCCTACGAGCAGTACTTC	CASSPSGSPSSYEQYF
TRBV6-4	NA	NA	15	TRBJ1-4	TGTGCCAGCAGTCTTCCGGGGGAGAGTGATGAAAAACTGTTTTTT	CASSLPGESDEKLFF
TRBV19	TRBD1	few	14	TRBJ1-5	TGTGCCAGTAGTATGTCAGGGGGTAATCAGCCCCAGCATTTT	CASSMSGGNQPQHF
TRBV5-4	NA	NA	15	TRBJ1-1	TGTGCCAGCAGCCCCCGGCAGGCCGTCAACACTGAAGCTTTCTTT	CASSPRQAVNTEAFF
TRBV28	NA	NA	14	TRBJ2-5	TGTGCCAGCAGTTCTCTCCAGGTACAAGAGACCCAGTACTTC	CASSSLQVQETQYF
TRBV21-1	NA	once	17	TRBJ1-6	TGTGCCAGCAGCAAACCAGGACAGGTTGATGCCTATTCACCCCTCCACTTT	CASSKPGQVDAYSPLHF
TRBV6-6	TRBD1	NA	14	TRBJ1-3	TGTGCCAGCAGTACCGGGACAGCTGGAAACACCATATATTTT	CASSTGTAGNTIYF
TRBV4-3	TRBD1	NA	16	TRBJ2-2	TGCGCCAGCAGCCAAGGGAGACAGGGGGCGGCCGGGGAGCTGTTTTTT	CASSQGRQGAAGELFF
TRBV7-9	NA	NA	14	TRBJ1-1	TGTGCCAGCAGCTTTGGACAGTTGAACACTGAAGCTTTCTTT	CASSFGQLNTEAFF
TRBV7-2	NA	NA	15	TRBJ1-2	TGTGCCAGCAGCTTCGTTCAGGGCTCTAACTATGGCTACACCTTC	CASSFVQGSNYGYTF
TRBV4-3	NA	NA	13	TRBJ2-1	TGCGCCAGCAGCCAGAGAGGGAGCAATGAGCAGTTCTTC	CASSQRGSNEQFF
TRBV2	TRBD1	few	17	TRBJ1-2	TGTGCCCGCCAGAGAGGACAGGGGGCAGACGCTAACTATGGCTACACCTTC	CARQRGQGADANYGYTF
TRBV10-1	TRBD1	NA	12	TRBJ1-1	TGCGCCAGCAGCGAAGGACAGGGGTTAGCTTTCTTT	CASSEGQGLAFF
TRBV7-2	TRBD1	NA	14	TRBJ2-3	TGTGCCAGCAGCGCACAGGGGGCTACAGATACGCAGTATTTT	CASSAQGATDTQYF
TRBV19	TRBD2	NA	15	TRBJ2-5	TGTGCCAGTAGGACCTCGAGCGGGGGGATGGAGACCCAGTACTTC	CASRTSSGGMETQYF
TRBV5-1	NA	NA	14	TRBJ1-1	TGCGCCAGCAGCCGGTCGACAGGGAACACTGAAGCTTTCTTT	CASSRSTGNTEAFF
TRBV6-5	NA	NA	13	TRBJ1-6	TGTGCCAGCAGAACAGGGACTAATTCACCCCTCCACTTT	CASRTGTNSPLHF
TRBV6-5	TRBD1	NA	16	TRBJ1-5	TGTGCCAGCAGTTACTCTTCAGGGGGCGGCGGGCAGCCCCAGCATTTT	CASSYSSGGGGQPQHF
TRBV19	TRBD1	NA	19	TRBJ1-5	TGTGCCAGTAGTATAGACCACAGGGGCGTAAAGTATAGCAATCAGCCCCAGCATTTT	CASSIDHRGVKYSNQPQHF
TRBV28	NA	NA	14	TRBJ2-4	TGTGCCAGCAGCTCAACGGGGGAAGCAAACATTCAGTACTTC	CASSSTGEANIQYF
TRBV2	TRBD1	few	13	TRBJ1-2	TGTGCCAGCAGCGGACAGGGATCCTATGGCTACACCTTC	CASSGQGSYGYTF
TRBV5-1	NA	NA	13	TRBJ1-2	TGCGCCAGCAGCTTGGCAGGGGATGGGGGCTACACCTTC	CASSLAGDGGYTF